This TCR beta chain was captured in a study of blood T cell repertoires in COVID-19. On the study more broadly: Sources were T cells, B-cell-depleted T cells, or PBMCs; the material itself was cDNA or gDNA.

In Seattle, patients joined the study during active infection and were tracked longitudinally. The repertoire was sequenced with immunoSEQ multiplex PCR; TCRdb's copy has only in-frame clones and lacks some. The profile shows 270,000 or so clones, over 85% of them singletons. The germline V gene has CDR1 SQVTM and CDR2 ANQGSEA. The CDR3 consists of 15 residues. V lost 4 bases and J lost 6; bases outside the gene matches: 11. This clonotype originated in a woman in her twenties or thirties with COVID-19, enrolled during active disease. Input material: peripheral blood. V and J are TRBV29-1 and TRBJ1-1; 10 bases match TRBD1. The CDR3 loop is CSVVGILGQGAEAFF. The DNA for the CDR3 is TGCAGCGTTGTTGGCATCCTTGGACAGGGGGCTGAAGCTTTCTTT.